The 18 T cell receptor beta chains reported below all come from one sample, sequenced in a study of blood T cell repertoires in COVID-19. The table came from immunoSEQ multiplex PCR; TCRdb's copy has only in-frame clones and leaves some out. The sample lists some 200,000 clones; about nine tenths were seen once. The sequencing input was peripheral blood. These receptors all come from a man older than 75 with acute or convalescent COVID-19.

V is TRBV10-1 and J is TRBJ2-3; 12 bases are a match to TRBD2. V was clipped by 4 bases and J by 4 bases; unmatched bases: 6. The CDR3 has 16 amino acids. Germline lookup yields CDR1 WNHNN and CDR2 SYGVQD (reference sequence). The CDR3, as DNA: TGCGCCAGCAGTGGTTCTAGCGGGAGGGTTGCAGATACGCAGTATTTT. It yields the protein CASSGSSGRVADTQYF.

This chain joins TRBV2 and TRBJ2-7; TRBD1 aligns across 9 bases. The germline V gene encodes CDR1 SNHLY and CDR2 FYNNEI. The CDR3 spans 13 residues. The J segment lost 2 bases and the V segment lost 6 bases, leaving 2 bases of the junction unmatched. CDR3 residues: CASSDRGAYEQYF. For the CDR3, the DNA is TGTGCCAGCAGCGACAGGGGGGCCTACGAGCAGTACTTC.

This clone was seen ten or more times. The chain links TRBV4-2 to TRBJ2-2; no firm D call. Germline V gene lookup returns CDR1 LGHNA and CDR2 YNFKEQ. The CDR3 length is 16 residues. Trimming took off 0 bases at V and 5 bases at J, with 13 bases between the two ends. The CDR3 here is CASSQDPNQETGELFF. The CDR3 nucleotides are TGTGCCAGCAGCCAAGACCCGAATCAAGAGACCGGGGAGCTGTTTTTT.

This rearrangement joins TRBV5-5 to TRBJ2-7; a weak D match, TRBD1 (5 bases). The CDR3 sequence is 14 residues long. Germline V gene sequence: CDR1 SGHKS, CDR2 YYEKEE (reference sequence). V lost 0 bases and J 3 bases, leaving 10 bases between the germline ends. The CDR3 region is CASSLASRDYEQYV. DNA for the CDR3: TGTGCCAGCAGCTTGGCTTCCAGGGACTACGAGCAGTACGTC.

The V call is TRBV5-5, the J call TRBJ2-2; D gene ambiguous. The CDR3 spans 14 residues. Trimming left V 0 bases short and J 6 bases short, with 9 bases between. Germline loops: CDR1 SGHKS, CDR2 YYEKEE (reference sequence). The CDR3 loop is CASSLDLAPGELFF. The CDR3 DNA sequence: TGTGCCAGCAGCTTGGACTTAGCCCCCGGGGAGCTGTTTTTT.

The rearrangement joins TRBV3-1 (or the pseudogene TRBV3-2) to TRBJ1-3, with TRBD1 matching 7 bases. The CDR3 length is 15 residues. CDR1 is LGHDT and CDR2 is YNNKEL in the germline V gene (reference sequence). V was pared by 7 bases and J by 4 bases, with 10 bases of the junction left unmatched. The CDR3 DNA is TGTGCCAGCACAACGACAGGGAGTCCAGGAAACACCATATATTTT. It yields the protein CASTTTGSPGNTIYF.

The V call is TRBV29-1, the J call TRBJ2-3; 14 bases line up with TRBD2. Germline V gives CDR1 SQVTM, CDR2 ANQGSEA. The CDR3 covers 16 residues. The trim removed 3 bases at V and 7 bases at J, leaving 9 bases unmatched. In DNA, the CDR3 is TGCAGCGTTGAGCTAGGACTAGCGGGAGGCCTCCATACGCAGTATTTT. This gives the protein CSVELGLAGGLHTQYF.

CDR3 nucleotides: TGTGCCTGGAGTACAGGCTCAGAGACCCAGTACTTC. Amino acids: CAWSTGSETQYF. The genes are TRBV30 and TRBJ2-5; the D gene is possibly TRBD1 (5 bases). This CDR3 is 12 amino acids long. Germline CDR1 GTSNPN, CDR2 SVGIG (reference sequence). The V and J ends lost 2 bases and 4 bases respectively, with 8 bases between them. Full variable domain (missing parts from reference TRBV30 and TRBJ2-5): SQTIHQWPATLVQPVGSPLSLECTVEGTSNPNLYWYRQAAGRGLQLLFYSVGIGQISSEVPQNLSASRPQDRQFILSSKKLLLSDSGFYLCAWSTGSETQYFGPGTRLLVL.

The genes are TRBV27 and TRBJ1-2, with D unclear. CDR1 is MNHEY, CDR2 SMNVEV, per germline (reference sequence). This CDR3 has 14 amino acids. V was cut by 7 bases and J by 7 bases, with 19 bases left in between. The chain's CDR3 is CASTSAPPSGGYTF. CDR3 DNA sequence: TGTGCCAGCACTTCTGCTCCCCCCTCCGGTGGCTACACCTTC.

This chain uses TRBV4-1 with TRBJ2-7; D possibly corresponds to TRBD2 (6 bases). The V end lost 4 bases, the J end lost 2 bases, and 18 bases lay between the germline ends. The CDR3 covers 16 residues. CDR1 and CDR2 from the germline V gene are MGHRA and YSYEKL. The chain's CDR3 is CASSPLPRRETYEQYV. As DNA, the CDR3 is TGCGCCAGCAGCCCCCTACCTCGGCGGGAAACCTACGAGCAGTACGTC.

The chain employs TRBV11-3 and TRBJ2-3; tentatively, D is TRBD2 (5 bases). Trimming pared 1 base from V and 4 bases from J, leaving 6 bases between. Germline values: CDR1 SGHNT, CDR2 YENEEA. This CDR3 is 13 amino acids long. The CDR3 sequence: CASSLGAADTQYF. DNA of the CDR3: TGTGCCAGCAGCTTAGGAGCGGCAGATACGCAGTATTTT.

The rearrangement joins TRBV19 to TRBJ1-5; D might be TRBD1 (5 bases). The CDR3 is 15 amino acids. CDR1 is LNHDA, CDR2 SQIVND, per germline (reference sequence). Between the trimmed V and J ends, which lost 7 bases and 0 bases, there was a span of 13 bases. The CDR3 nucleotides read TGTGCCAGTACATGGAGGGGTGGTAGCAATCAGCCCCAGCATTTT. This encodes CASTWRGGSNQPQHF.

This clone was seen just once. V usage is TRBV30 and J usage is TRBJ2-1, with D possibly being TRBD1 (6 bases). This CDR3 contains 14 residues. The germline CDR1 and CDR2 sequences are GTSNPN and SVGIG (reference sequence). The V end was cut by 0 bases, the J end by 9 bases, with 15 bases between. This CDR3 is CAWSVTPLGAEQFF. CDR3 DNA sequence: TGTGCCTGGAGTGTGACCCCCTTGGGGGCTGAGCAGTTCTTC.

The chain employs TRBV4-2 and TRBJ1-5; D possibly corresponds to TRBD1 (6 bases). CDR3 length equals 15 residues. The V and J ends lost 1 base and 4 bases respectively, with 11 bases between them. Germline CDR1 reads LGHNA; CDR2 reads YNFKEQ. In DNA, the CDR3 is TGTGCCAGCAGCCAAGTCGTACAGGGAAATCAGCCCCAGCATTTT. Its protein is CASSQVVQGNQPQHF.

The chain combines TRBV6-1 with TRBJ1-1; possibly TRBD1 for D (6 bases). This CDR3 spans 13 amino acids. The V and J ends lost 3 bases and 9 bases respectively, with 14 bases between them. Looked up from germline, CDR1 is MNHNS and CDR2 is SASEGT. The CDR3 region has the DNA TGTGCCAGCAGTGACCGCACAGGGCTACAAGCTTTCTTT. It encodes CASSDRTGLQAFF.

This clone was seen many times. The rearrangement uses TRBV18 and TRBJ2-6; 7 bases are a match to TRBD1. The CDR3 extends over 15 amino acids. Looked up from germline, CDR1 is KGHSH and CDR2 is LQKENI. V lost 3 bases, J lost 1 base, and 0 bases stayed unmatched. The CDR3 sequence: CASSPRGSGANVLTF. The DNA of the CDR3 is TGTGCCAGCTCACCCAGGGGGTCTGGGGCCAACGTCCTGACTTTC.

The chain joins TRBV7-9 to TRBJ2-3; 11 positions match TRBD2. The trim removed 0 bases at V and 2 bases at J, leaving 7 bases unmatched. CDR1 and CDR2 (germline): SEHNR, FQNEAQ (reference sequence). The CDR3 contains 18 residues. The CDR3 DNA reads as TGTGCCAGCAGCTTAGCGATAACTAGCGGGAGACCCACAGATACGCAGTATTTT. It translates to CASSLAITSGRPTDTQYF. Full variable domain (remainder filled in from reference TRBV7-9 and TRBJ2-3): DTGVSQNPRHKITKRGQNVTFRCDPISEHNRLYWYRQTLGQGPEFLTYFQNEAQLEKSRLLSDRFSAERPKGSFSTLEIQRTEQGDSAMYLCASSLAITSGRPTDTQYFGPGTRLTVL.

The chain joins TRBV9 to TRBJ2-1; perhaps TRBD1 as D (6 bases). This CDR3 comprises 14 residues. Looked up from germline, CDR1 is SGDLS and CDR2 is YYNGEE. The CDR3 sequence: CATRGRERYNEQFF. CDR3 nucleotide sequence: TGTGCTACCAGGGGACGGGAACGTTACAATGAGCAGTTCTTC.